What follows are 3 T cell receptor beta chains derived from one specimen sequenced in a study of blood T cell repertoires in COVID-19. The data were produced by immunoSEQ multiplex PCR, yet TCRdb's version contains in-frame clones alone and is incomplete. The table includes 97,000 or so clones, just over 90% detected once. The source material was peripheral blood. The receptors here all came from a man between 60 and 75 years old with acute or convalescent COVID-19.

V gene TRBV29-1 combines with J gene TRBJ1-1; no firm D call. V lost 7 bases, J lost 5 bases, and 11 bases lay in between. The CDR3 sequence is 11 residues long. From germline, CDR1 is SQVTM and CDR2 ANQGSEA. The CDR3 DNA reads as TGCAGCGCGGCGGGGTATACTGAAGCTTTCTTT. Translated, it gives CSAAGYTEAFF.

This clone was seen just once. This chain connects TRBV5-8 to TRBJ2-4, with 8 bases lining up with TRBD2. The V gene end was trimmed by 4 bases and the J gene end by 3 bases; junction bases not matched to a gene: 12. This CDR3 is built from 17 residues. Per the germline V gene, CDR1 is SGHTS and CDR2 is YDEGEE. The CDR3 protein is CASSRKSSGPGKNIQYF. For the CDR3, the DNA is TGTGCCAGCAGCCGCAAGTCTAGCGGGCCGGGCAAAAACATTCAGTACTTC.

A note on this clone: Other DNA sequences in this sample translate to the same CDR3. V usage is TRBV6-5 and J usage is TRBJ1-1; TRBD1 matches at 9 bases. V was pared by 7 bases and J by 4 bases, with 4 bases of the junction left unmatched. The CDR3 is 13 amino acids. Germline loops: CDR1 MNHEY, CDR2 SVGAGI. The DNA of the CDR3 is TGTGCCAGCACTAAGACAGGGGGCACTGAAGCTTTCTTT. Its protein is CASTKTGGTEAFF.